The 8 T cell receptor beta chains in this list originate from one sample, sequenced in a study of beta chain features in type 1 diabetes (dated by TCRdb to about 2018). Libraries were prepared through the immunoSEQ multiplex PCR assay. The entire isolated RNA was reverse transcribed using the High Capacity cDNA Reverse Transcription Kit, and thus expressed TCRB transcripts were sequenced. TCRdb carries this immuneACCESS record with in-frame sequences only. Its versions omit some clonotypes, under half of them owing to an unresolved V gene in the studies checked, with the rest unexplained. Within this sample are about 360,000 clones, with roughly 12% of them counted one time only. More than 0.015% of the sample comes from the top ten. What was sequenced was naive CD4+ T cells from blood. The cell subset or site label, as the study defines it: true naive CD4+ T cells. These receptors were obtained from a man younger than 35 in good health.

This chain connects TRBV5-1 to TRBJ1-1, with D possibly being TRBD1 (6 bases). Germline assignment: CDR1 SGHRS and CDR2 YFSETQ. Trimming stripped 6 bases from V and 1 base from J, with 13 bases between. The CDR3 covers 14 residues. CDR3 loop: CASMTGPGNTEAFF. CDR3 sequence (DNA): TGCGCCAGCATGACAGGCCCCGGGAACACTGAAGCTTTCTTT. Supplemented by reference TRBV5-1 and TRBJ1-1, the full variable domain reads KAGVTQTPRYLIKTRGQQVTLSCSPISGHRSVSWYQQTPGQGLQFLFEYFSETQRNKGNFPGRFSGRQFSNSRSEMNVSTLELGDSALYLCASMTGPGNTEAFFGQGTRLTVV.

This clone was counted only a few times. Written as DNA, the CDR3 is TGTGCCAGCAGTGAAAGGGGTAGTGGCTATGGCTACACCTTC. Amino acids: CASSERGSGYGYTF. The chain links TRBV6-1 to TRBJ1-2; tentative D call: TRBD1 (5 bases). From germline, CDR1 is MNHNS and CDR2 SASEGT. CDR3 size: 14 residues. The V gene lost 2 bases and the J gene lost 4 bases, with 11 bases spanning the gap.

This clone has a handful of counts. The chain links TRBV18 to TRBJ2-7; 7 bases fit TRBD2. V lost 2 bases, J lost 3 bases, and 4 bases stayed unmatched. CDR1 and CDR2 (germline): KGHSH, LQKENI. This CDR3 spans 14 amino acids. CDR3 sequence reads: CASSPTSAYYEQYF. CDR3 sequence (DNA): TGTGCCAGCTCACCAACTAGCGCGTACTACGAGCAGTACTTC. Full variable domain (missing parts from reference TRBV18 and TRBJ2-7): NAGVMQNPRHLVRRRGQEARLRCSPMKGHSHVYWYRQLPEEGLKFMVYLQKENIIDESGMPKERFSAEFPKEGPSILRIQQVVRGDSAAYFCASSPTSAYYEQYFGPGTRLTVT.

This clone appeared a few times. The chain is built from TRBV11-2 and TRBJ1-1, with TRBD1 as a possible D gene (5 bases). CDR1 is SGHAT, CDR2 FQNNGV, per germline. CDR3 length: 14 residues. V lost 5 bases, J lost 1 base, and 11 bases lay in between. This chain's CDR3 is CASSILTENTEAFF. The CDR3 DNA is TGTGCCAGCAGCATACTGACAGAGAACACTGAAGCTTTCTTT.

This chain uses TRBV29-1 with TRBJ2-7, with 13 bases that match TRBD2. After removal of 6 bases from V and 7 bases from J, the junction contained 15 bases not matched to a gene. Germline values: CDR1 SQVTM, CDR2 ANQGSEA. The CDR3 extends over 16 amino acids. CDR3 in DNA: TGCAGCGTCCTTCGGACTAGCGGGAGAGGAAGAGGGGAGCAGTACTTC. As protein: CSVLRTSGRGRGEQYF.

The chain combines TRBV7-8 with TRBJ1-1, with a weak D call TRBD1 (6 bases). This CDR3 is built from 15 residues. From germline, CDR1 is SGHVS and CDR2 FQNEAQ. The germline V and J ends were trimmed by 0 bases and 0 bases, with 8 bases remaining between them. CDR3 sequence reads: CASSLAGTLNTEAFF. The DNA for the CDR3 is TGTGCCAGCAGCTTAGCGGGGACACTGAACACTGAAGCTTTCTTT.

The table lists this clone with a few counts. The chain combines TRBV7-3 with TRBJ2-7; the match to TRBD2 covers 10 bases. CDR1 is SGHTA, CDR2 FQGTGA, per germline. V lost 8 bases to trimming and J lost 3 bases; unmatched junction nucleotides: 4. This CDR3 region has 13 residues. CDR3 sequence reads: CASASGRGYEQYF. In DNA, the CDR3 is TGTGCCAGCGCGAGCGGGAGGGGCTACGAGCAGTACTTC.

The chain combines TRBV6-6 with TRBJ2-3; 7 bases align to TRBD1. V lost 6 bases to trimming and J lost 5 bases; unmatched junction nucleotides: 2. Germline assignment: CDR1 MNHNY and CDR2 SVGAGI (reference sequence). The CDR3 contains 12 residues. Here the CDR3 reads CASRTGVDTQYF. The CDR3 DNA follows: TGTGCCAGCAGAACAGGGGTAGATACGCAGTATTTT.